Detailed here is one T cell receptor (beta chain). Its antigen has not been determined. No much larger clonotype is one base removed from it; base qualities were not supplied. The sample belongs to a study of identical twins (dated by TCRdb to 2016 to 2018). For the wider study: To test whether fetal clonotypes persist, the study used deep sequencing on TCR alpha and beta repertoires from monozygotic twins, unrelated adults of various ages, and cord blood. Replicate twin experiments were performed at different times using different library preparation protocols to rule out contamination.

Every donor was a healthy Caucasian. The twin cohort comprised three pairs of female monozygotic twins, all aged about 18 to 29 years. Peripheral blood mononuclear cells were used as the source from which RNA for TCR libraries was isolated. Libraries were built with 5' RACE. TCRdb names Illumina HiSeq 2000 as the instrument used. Template switching added a universal primer binding site, and the final cDNA carried a unique molecular identifier that allowed TCR cDNA molecules to be counted accurately. Specific primers in the conserved constant-segment region were used to synthesize first-strand cDNA for TCR alpha and beta chains. To control for contamination, each cDNA library was double barcoded with a SMART-Mk sample barcode plus Illumina barcodes. TruSeq adapter sequences and Illumina sample barcodes were added in two successive PCR steps. The TCR alpha and beta cDNA libraries were sequenced on the Illumina HiSeq platform using custom primers. The paper's processing steps were these. Unique molecular identifiers were extracted from raw reads with MiGEC, and CDR3 positions were determined with MiXCR. Recombination models were inferred per individual with the repgenHMM and IGoR tools using an EM algorithm. The tcR package in R was used for shared clonotype analysis, with sharing normalized by the product of cloneset sizes. To study raw recombination free of thymic and clonal selection effects, out-of-frame nonproductive sequences were analyzed. TCRdb reran the public reads through fastp at Q25 and MiXCR, keeping productive beta chains. For every CDR3 protein sequence, its rows merge into one entry that carries the most common genes and DNA. TCRdb's processing, not the study's, gives the V and J calls here. In this sample the table shows 650,000 to 750,000 distinct CDR3 sequences, 21% of which occur a single time. The biggest ten clones account for roughly 4.3% of the sample.

Study-level results and caveats: Compared with coincidental sharing between unrelated individuals, out-of-frame TCR alpha sequences shared between twins showed an excess of sequences with low generation probability. In beta out-of-frame sequences, excess twin sharing was weaker, because having fewer shared sequences lowered the signal-to-noise ratio. In monozygotic twins, out-of-frame TCR alpha sharing was systematically underestimated by recombination models, although the models agreed with sharing between unrelated individuals. Zero-insertion analyses could be partly confounded by invariant T cells such as MAIT and iNKT, though diverse VJ usage argued against such confounding for most clonotypes. Fewer insertions were carried by abundant cord blood beta clonotypes, a similar but weaker trend appeared in young adult naive repertoires, and no such trend appeared in memory repertoires. Because the same donors could not be followed over many years, the conclusions depended on cross-sectional statistical analysis.

The same sample was also studied in work on T cells expressing NK-cell markers. The other study reports the following: In sorted CD3+CD56+NKG2C+, CD3+CD56+NKG2C- and CD3+CD56-NKG2C+ T-cell subsets from 7 to 9 donors, TCR beta-chain repertoires were profiled. Seven of the eight sequenced donors were HCMV-seropositive and one was HCMV-seronegative. In several experiments an anti-gammadeltaTCR antibody was added to restrict sorting to alphabetaTCR-expressing T cells. In several donors, the dominant CD3+CD56+NKG2C+ clonotypes were found to rank among the top 10 CD8+ clonotypes and to make up about 1.0-7.0% of CD8+ T cells. Those dominant clonotypes were again the most abundant among CD3+CD56-NKG2C+ cells in a few donors, at about 28.3-65%. Whether the expanded NKG2C-expressing T cell clones were specific for HCMV antigens was left unclear. The eight sequenced donors were randomly selected healthy volunteers, three men and five women. A commercial ELISA kit detecting HCMV-specific IgG in serum was used to determine HCMV serostatus. For 5 or 6 donors, unsorted PBMC were also used to sequence bulk peripheral blood T-cell repertoires. Reads were demultiplexed and grouped by UMI with MIGEC, and clonotypes were assembled and quantified with MiTCR. To exclude erroneous sequences, only TCR cDNA sequences supported by at least two reads were retained. The tcR package was used for downstream repertoire analysis, and clonotypes were matched between fractions using CDR3 nucleotide sequence together with V segment. VDJmatch was used to annotate antigen specificity against VDJdb, with one amino acid substitution in CDR3 allowed.

This receptor was identified in a woman between 18 and 30 years old in good health. The sample taken for sequencing was PBMCs.

This receptor has the CDR3 CASSLALGQTQPYEQYF. The DNA reads as follows: TGCGCCAGCAGCTTGGCGCTAGGGCAGACGCAGCCCTACGAGCAGTACTTC. The chain is assembled from TRBV5-1 and TRBJ2-7; the D gene cannot be named for sure. The V and J ends are trimmed by 0 bases and 2 bases, leaving 18 bases between them. Counted from cysteine to phenylalanine, this CDR3 has 17 amino acids. Just the 51-base CDR3 DNA is kept, in frame starting at base 1. The germline V gene gives CDR1 as SGHRS and CDR2 as YFSETQ.